Listed below are T cell receptor beta chains from one sample, sequenced in a study of blood T cell repertoires in COVID-19. Only in-frame clones appear in the TCRdb table, and some are missing; sequencing was by immunoSEQ multiplex PCR. The sample shows 200,000 to 250,000 clones, about 87% of them seen only once. The sequenced material came from peripheral blood. The receptors here all came from a young man with COVID-19, enrolled during active disease. The CDR3 runs from the conserved cysteine through the conserved F or W. A D gene is named only where the DNA matches it firmly. Where a row states a size, it is once, few, many or the class of an expanded clone; other rows omit it.

>-|TRBJ2-7|TRBV27|-
-
CASSSSTSGRPSSYEQYF
>-|TRBJ2-7|TRBV6-4|-
TGTGCCAGCAAGGCAAGGGAGGGGGACTACGAGCAGTACTTC
CASKAREGDYEQYF
>-|TRBJ2-3|TRBV19|-
TGTGCCAGTAGTATTGAGGCTAGCCCTTTCACAGATACGCAGTATTTT
CASSIEASPFTDTQYF
>-|TRBJ1-1|TRBV6-2/TRBV6-3|-
TGTGCCAGCAGCCGCGACAGCCACTACATGAACACTGAAGCTTTCTTT
CASSRDSHYMNTEAFF
>-|TRBJ1-1|TRBV30|-
TGTGCCTGGAGTGCTGGGACAAGAGTGTGGACTGAAGCTTTCTTT
CAWSAGTRVWTEAFF
>-|TRBJ1-1|TRBV30|-
TGTGCCTGGAGTGTCTCGGGGTCCTCGAACACTGAAGCTTTCTTT
CAWSVSGSSNTEAFF
>-|TRBJ2-7|TRBV29-1|-
TGCAGCGTCAGTCACAGGGCCACCTACGAGCAGTACTTC
CSVSHRATYEQYF
>-|TRBJ1-4|TRBV27|-
TGTGCCAGCAGTTCGCTTTACAGTGGGGGGGCGCCTGGTGAAAAACTGTTTTTT
CASSSLYSGGAPGEKLFF
>-|TRBJ2-2|TRBV6-2/TRBV6-3|-
TGTGCCAGCAGTTACTCGTCCGCGGGGGAGCTGTTTTTT
CASSYSSAGELFF
>-|TRBJ2-1|TRBV27|-
TGTGCCAGCAGTACCCCCGAGACGGGCTACAATGAGCAGTTCTTC
CASSTPETGYNEQFF
>-|TRBJ1-5|TRBV28|-
TGTGCCAGCAGGTCAGGGTCTCAGCCCCAGCATTTT
CASRSGSQPQHF
>-|TRBJ2-2|TRBV2|TRBD1
TGTGCCAGCAGTGCGCCGGGACAGGGCACCGGGGAGCTGTTTTTT
CASSAPGQGTGELFF
>-|TRBJ2-1|TRBV18|TRBD2
TGTGCCAGCTCACCAGGGAGGGGCTCCTACAATGAGCAGTTCTTC
CASSPGRGSYNEQFF
>-|TRBJ2-3|TRBV7-3|TRBD2
TGTGCCAGCAGCTTAACAGCGGGGCAGTGGTATTTT
CASSLTAGQWYF
>-|TRBJ1-1|TRBV2|TRBD1
TGTGCCAGCAGTCTGGGACAGAAGAACACTGAAGCTTTCTTT
CASSLGQKNTEAFF
>-|TRBJ1-2|TRBV19|TRBD1
TGTGCCAGTAGTCTCCAGGGGGCGTCGATTGGCTACACCTTC
CASSLQGASIGYTF
>once|TRBJ1-6|TRBV7-9|TRBD1
TGTGCCAGCGCCTGGGACAGAGGATATAATTCACCCCTCCACTTT
CASAWDRGYNSPLHF
>-|TRBJ2-2|TRBV7-7|-
TGTGCCAGCAGCTTAACTCGGGGAGGCACCGGGGAGCTGTTTTTT
CASSLTRGGTGELFF
>many|TRBJ1-1|TRBV6-1|TRBD1
TGTGCCAGCAGTGATTCGGACAGGGCTTCAGCTGAAGCTTTCTTT
CASSDSDRASAEAFF
>-|TRBJ2-1|TRBV11-3|-
TGTGCCAGCAGCTTAGAGTCTTATGAGCAGTTCTTC
CASSLESYEQFF
>-|TRBJ2-1|TRBV18|TRBD2
TGTGCCAGCTCACGAGAGCGGGGTTACAATGAGCAGTTCTTC
CASSRERGYNEQFF
>-|TRBJ2-7|TRBV5-4|-
TGTGCCAGCAGCTCTCTAGCCCTATCCTACGAGCAGTACTTC
CASSSLALSYEQYF
>-|TRBJ2-7|TRBV28|-
TGTGCCAGCGGATACAGGGTGCCCTACGAGCAGTACTTC
CASGYRVPYEQYF
>-|TRBJ2-1|TRBV15|TRBD2
TGTGCCACCAGCAGAGGGGGGTCTAGCGGGATGGGCAATGAGCAGTTCTTC
CATSRGGSSGMGNEQFF